This passage covers 20 T cell receptor beta chains from one sample sequenced in a study of Graves' ophthalmopathy and Graves' hyperthyroidism. For repertoire sequencing, the TCR beta CDR3 regions were amplified from RNA transcripts. The authors performed first-round RT-PCR with HTBI primers and then a second-round multiplex PCR. MiXCR, run by TCRdb on the multiplex PCR reads, gives a single entry per CDR3 protein. The sample holds around 1,000,000 distinct CDR3 sequences, roughly two fifths seen once. Material: peripheral blood or thyroid tissue (not recorded which). Every receptor here comes from an adult man with Graves' hyperthyroidism.

The chain links TRBV6-2 or TRBV6-3 to TRBJ1-5; perhaps TRBD1 as D (5 bases). The CDR3 is 12 amino acids. Trimming took off 7 bases at V and 3 bases at J, with 7 bases between the two ends. Germline values: CDR1 MNHEY, CDR2 SVGEGT. The CDR3: CASTGTNQPQHF. Written as DNA, the CDR3 is TGTGCCAGCACAGGGACCAATCAGCCCCAGCATTTT.

This clonotype was seen repeatedly, ten times or more. The J gene is TRBJ2-7, the V gene TRBV7-6; 7 bases fit TRBD1. The germline V gene has CDR1 SGHVS and CDR2 FNYEAQ. With 4 bases clipped from V and 10 bases from J, the junction kept 7 bases outside the gene matches. The CDR3 is 12 amino acids. The CDR3 reads CASSSTGAEQYF. The DNA for the CDR3 is TGTGCCAGCAGCTCTACAGGGGCCGAACAGTACTTC.

This clonotype appeared a few times. The chain's CDR3 is CSASKGPYEQYF. The CDR3 DNA reads TGCAGTGCTAGTAAGGGCCCCTACGAGCAGTACTTC. This chain connects TRBV20-1 to TRBJ2-7, with D unresolved. Germline V gives CDR1 DFQATT, CDR2 SNEGSKA (reference sequence). The CDR3 covers 12 residues. V lost 3 bases and J lost 2, with 8 bases in between.

This clonotype has ten or more counts. This chain's CDR3 is CASSYTGDLQETQYF. Written as DNA, the CDR3 is TGTGCCAGCAGCTACACAGGGGACCTACAAGAGACCCAGTACTTC. The gene calls are TRBV7-9 and TRBJ2-5; 7 bases are shared with TRBD1. The CDR3 spans 15 residues. The J segment lost 2 bases and the V segment lost 4 bases, leaving 7 bases of the junction unmatched. Looked up from germline, CDR1 is SEHNR and CDR2 is FQNEAQ (reference sequence).

In its sample, this clonotype was seen many times. J is TRBJ1-6 and V is TRBV5-4, with D possibly matching TRBD1 (6 bases). CDR3 size: 15 residues. The V gene's germline CDR1 is SGHNT and CDR2 YYREEE (reference sequence). Trimming left V 4 bases short and J 8 bases short, with 16 bases between. In DNA form, the CDR3 reads TGTGCCAGCAGCCCTACGGGACACGGCGATTCACCCCTCCACTTT. It encodes CASSPTGHGDSPLHF. The variable domain in full, completed from reference TRBV5-4 and TRBJ1-6, reads ETGVTQSPTHLIKTRGQQVTLRCSSQSGHNTVSWYQQALGQGPQFIFQYYREEENGRGNFPPRFSGLQFPNYSSELNVNALELDDSALYLCASSPTGHGDSPLHFGNGTRLTVT.

Points on this clonotype: A much bigger clone sits one base away, suggesting this may be a read error. The J gene is TRBJ1-2, the V gene TRBV25-1; the D gene is possibly TRBD1 (5 bases). Germline lookup yields CDR1 MGHDK and CDR2 SYGVNS. The length of the CDR3 is 13 residues. The CDR3 DNA follows: TGTGCCAGCAGCTTAGGGGAGGAACGTGGCCACACCTTC. The encoded protein is CASSLGEERGHTF.

The chain has TRBV27 and TRBJ1-5, with 7 bases lining up with TRBD1. Germline values: CDR1 MNHEY, CDR2 SMNVEV (reference sequence). This CDR3 has 15 residues. Unmatched junction bases numbered 7, after V lost 5 bases and J lost 3 bases. Here the CDR3 DNA reads TGTGCCAGCAGTCCCAAGGGGGCCCCCAATCAGCCCCAGCATTTT. Its protein product is CASSPKGAPNQPQHF.

This clonotype has at least ten counts. V is TRBV12-3 or TRBV12-4 and J is TRBJ1-2; D call uncertain. The CDR3 contains 13 residues. Trimming left V 6 bases short and J 5 bases short, with 13 bases between. CDR3 residues: CASRIGIQYGYTF. The CDR3 nucleotides read TGTGCCAGCAGGATCGGGATTCAATATGGCTACACCTTC.

This clonotype was found many times. The V call is TRBV19, the J call TRBJ1-2, with TRBD1 as a possible D gene (5 bases). Germline lookup yields CDR1 LNHDA and CDR2 SQIVND (reference sequence). The CDR3 consists of 14 residues. V was pared by 6 bases and J by 9 bases, with 20 bases between. The CDR3 DNA reads as TGTGCCAGTAGGTCGGCGACAGTAACCTTCAGCTACACCTTC. This gives the protein CASRSATVTFSYTF.

The chain uses TRBV5-1 and TRBJ2-7, with 10 nucleotides matching TRBD1. This CDR3 comprises 16 residues. The germline V gene encodes CDR1 SGHRS and CDR2 YFSETQ. J gave up 8 bases and V 9 bases, and 20 bases lay outside the gene matches. The CDR3 bases are TGCGCCACTCCCTCGGGACAGGGGACGTCGTTACGCCAGCAGTACTTC. It is translated as CATPSGQGTSLRQQYF.

This clonotype was found a few times. The CDR3 region has the DNA TGTGCCAGCAGTCCCCCCGGACAGGAAGCTTTCTTT. It encodes CASSPPGQEAFF. This chain connects TRBV28 to TRBJ1-1, with D tentatively TRBD1 (6 bases). Looked up from germline, CDR1 is MDHEN and CDR2 is SYDVKM. V dropped 5 bases and J dropped 8 bases, with 12 bases sitting between them. CDR3 length equals 12 residues.

The chain joins TRBV5-8 to TRBJ2-2, with D perhaps TRBD2 (5 bases). The CDR3 contains 15 residues. V was shortened by 0 bases and J by 4 bases, with 10 bases between the two germline ends. Germline CDR1 SGHTS, CDR2 YDEGEE. This chain's CDR3 is CASSLEGVLTGELFF. The CDR3 DNA is TGTGCCAGCAGCTTGGAGGGAGTGCTCACCGGGGAGCTGTTTTTT.

As regards this clonotype: An end of the junction differs from the germline gene, which may be a read error. This chain uses TRBV7-9 with TRBJ1-2; 9 bases match TRBD1. Germline CDR1 and CDR2: SEHNR and FQNEAQ (reference sequence). There are 12 residues in the CDR3. This CDR3 reads CASSQQGAGLSF. The CDR3 nucleotides read TGTGCCAGCAGCCAACAGGGGGCAGGCTTATCCTTC.

This clonotype was observed many times. The chain recombines TRBV19 with TRBJ1-1, with D possibly being TRBD1 (5 bases). V was trimmed by 4 bases and J by 3 bases, leaving 12 bases between them. The CDR3 length is 14 residues. The V gene's germline CDR1 is LNHDA and CDR2 SQIVND (reference sequence). In DNA form, the CDR3 reads TGTGCCAGTAGTAGTGCTCTACAGGACACTGAAGCTTTCTTT. This translates into CASSSALQDTEAFF.

This clonotype was counted at least ten times. The V call is TRBV29-1, the J call TRBJ2-2; TRBD2 aligns across 13 bases. Trimming at V came to 5 bases and at J to 6 bases, leaving 6 bases not matched to a gene. The CDR3 totals 15 residues. The germline gives CDR1 SQVTM, CDR2 ANQGSEA. The CDR3 reads CSVTGTSGIPGELFF. In nucleotides, the CDR3 is TGCAGCGTTACCGGGACTAGCGGGATTCCCGGGGAGCTGTTTTTT.

On this clonotype: At one end, the junction sequence differs from germline, possibly due to a read error. The V and J genes are TRBV10-1 and TRBJ1-4, with 8 positions matching TRBD1. The CDR3 is made up of 16 amino acids. CDR1 is WNHNN, CDR2 SYGVQD, per germline (reference sequence). The CDR3 sequence is CASSPPTYRGGSKLFF. The CDR3 coding sequence is TGTGCCAGCTCACCACCGACGTACAGGGGGGGTTCAAAACTGTTTTTT.

The genes are TRBV6-5 and TRBJ2-7; 12 nucleotides match TRBD2. Germline V lookup: CDR1 MNHEY, CDR2 SVGAGI. This CDR3 spans 14 amino acids. V lost 4 bases to trimming and J lost 6 bases; unmatched junction nucleotides: 4. The CDR3 protein is CASSSTSGRSEQYF. CDR3 DNA: TGTGCCAGCAGTTCTACTAGCGGGAGGTCCGAGCAGTACTTC.

This clonotype is a singleton in its sample. The chain carries TRBV5-1 and TRBJ2-2; D uncertain. This CDR3 comprises 15 residues. CDR1 SGHRS and CDR2 YFSETQ come from the germline V gene. V lost 1 base, J lost 2 bases, and 9 bases lay in between. The CDR3 reads CASSLSADNTGELFF. The CDR3 nucleotides read TGCGCCAGCAGCTTGTCCGCAGACAACACCGGGGAGCTGTTTTTT.

V and J are TRBV9 and TRBJ2-5; 7 bases fit TRBD2. The CDR3 loop spans 18 amino acids. V was pared by 4 bases and J by 2 bases, with 17 bases of the junction left unmatched. Germline lookup yields CDR1 SGDLS and CDR2 YYNGEE. CDR3 sequence reads: CASSLSTPGGRGQETQYF. The CDR3 region has the DNA TGTGCCAGCAGCCTCTCGACTCCCGGGGGGAGAGGGCAAGAGACCCAGTACTTC.

This clonotype has a handful of counts. A read error may explain this, as a much larger clone is one base away. This chain connects TRBV29-1 to TRBJ1-3; 8 bases align to TRBD1. Germline CDR1 is SQVTM and CDR2 is ANQGSEA. This CDR3 spans 17 amino acids. The CDR3 nucleotides are TGCAGCGTTGAAGATTATGGACAGGGCTACTCTGGAGACACCATATATTTT. This encodes CSVEDYGQGYSGDTIYF.